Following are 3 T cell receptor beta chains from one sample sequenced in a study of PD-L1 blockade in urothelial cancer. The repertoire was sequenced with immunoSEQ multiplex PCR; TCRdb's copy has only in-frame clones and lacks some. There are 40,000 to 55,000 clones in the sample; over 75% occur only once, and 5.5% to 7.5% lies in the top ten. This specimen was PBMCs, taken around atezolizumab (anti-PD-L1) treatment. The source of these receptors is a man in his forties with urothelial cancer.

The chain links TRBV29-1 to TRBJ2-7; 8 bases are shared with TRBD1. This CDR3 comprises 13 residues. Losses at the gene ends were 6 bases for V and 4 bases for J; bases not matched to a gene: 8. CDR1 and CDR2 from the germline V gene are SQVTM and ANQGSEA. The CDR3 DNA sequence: TGCAGCGTCGCTTCCGGGACAGGTTACGAGCAGTACTTC. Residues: CSVASGTGYEQYF.

The CDR3 is CASSQVLGDVQPQHF. The CDR3 DNA follows: TGCGCCAGCAGCCAAGTGCTAGGGGATGTTCAGCCCCAGCATTTT. The chain recombines TRBV4-1 with TRBJ1-5; possible D gene TRBD1, 5 bases. The V gene's germline CDR1 is MGHRA and CDR2 YSYEKL. Deletions cut 1 base from V and 6 bases from J, with 13 bases between. The CDR3 runs to 15 residues.

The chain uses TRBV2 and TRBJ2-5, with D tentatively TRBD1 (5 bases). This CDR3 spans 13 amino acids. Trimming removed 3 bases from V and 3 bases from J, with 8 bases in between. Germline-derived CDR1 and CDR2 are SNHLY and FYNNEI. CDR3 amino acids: CASSDRVKETQYF. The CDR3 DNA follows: TGTGCCAGCAGTGACAGGGTAAAAGAGACCCAGTACTTC. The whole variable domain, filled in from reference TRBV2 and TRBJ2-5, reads EPEVTQTPSHQVTQMGQEVILRCVPISNHLYFYWYRQILGQKVEFLVSFYNNEISEKSEIFDDQFSVERPDGSNFTLKIRSTKLEDSAMYFCASSDRVKETQYFGPGTRLLVL.